The subject of this entry is one TCR beta chain. The data were taken from a study of blood T cell repertoires in COVID-19. TCRdb's table, derived via immunoSEQ multiplex PCR, lists solely in-frame clones and lacks some. The data show about 220,000 clones, with about nine tenths seen just once and more than 3.5% held by the top ten. After removal of 0 bases from V and 0 bases from J, the junction contained 4 bases not matched to a gene. This CDR3 comprises 17 residues. Germline lookup yields CDR1 MGHRA and CDR2 YSYEKL. Specimen: PBMCs or T cells enriched from blood (not recorded which). The chain joins TRBV4-1 to TRBJ1-4, with 7 bases fitting TRBD1. This TCR was recovered from a woman aged 40 to 55 with acute COVID-19. DNA of the CDR3: TGCGCCAGCAGCCAAGAGGGCAGGGGGGCAACTAATGAAAAACTGTTTTTT. Translating it yields CASSQEGRGATNEKLFF.